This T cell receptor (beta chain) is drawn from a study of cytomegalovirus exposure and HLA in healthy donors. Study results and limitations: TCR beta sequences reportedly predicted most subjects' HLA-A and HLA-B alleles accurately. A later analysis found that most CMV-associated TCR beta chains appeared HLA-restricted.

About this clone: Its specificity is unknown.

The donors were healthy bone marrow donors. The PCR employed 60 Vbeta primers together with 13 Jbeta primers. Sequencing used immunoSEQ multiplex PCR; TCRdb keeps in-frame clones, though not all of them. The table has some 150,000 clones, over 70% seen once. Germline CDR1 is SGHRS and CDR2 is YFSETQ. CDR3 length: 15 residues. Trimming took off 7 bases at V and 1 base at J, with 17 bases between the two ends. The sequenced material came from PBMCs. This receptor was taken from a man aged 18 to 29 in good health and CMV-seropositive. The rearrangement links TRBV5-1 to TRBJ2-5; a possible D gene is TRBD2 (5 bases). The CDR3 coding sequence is TGCGCCAGCTCGCGAGGGAGTCGCACCCAAGAGACCCAGTACTTC. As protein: CASSRGSRTQETQYF.